These 24 T cell receptor beta chains came from one sample sequenced in a study of blood T cell repertoires in COVID-19. Clones were sequenced by immunoSEQ multiplex PCR, and TCRdb holds only the in-frame ones, with some missing. The sample lists 200,000 to 250,000 clones, approximately 80% occurring once. Material for sequencing was PBMCs or T cells enriched from blood (not recorded which). These receptors originate from a woman in her forties or fifties with acute COVID-19.

The rearrangement links TRBV27 to TRBJ1-5; no reliable D call. Germline CDR1 reads MNHEY; CDR2 reads SMNVEV (reference sequence). The CDR3 extends over 13 amino acids. The ends were cut back, 2 bases at V and 5 bases at J, with 7 bases in the middle. The CDR3 sequence is CASSLAGYQPQHF. The CDR3 coding sequence is TGTGCCAGCAGTTTAGCGGGGTATCAGCCCCAGCATTTT.

The CDR3 region is CASRPTGLGFGSNYGYTF. The DNA for the CDR3 is TGTGCCAGCAGACCGACCGGACTGGGATTCGGGTCTAACTATGGCTACACCTTC. The chain joins TRBV28 to TRBJ1-2; D is ambiguous. V lost 6 bases and J lost 0, with 23 bases in between. The CDR3 runs 18 residues. Germline loops: CDR1 MDHEN, CDR2 SYDVKM.

The rearrangement joins TRBV7-2 to TRBJ1-5; no definite D call. CDR3 size: 14 residues. The germline V gene encodes CDR1 SGHTA and CDR2 FQGNSA. The V and J ends lost 3 bases and 4 bases respectively, with 10 bases between them. CDR3 sequence (DNA): TGTGCCAGCAGCTTCCTCGGGGTAAATCAGCCCCAGCATTTT. Protein product: CASSFLGVNQPQHF.

CDR3 sequence reads: CASSSRGYGKNIQYF. The CDR3 DNA sequence: TGTGCCAGCAGCTCCCGGGGGTATGGCAAAAACATTCAGTACTTC. This chain uses TRBV9 with TRBJ2-4, with D possibly TRBD2 on 6 matching bases. V was trimmed by 4 bases and J by 3 bases, leaving 14 bases between them. The CDR3 has 15 amino acids. Germline assignment: CDR1 SGDLS and CDR2 YYNGEE.

The chain joins TRBV7-2 to TRBJ1-2; the D is unclear. The CDR3 totals 15 residues. With 7 bases removed from V and 3 bases from J, the gap between germline ends came to 18 bases. The V gene's germline CDR1 is SGHTA and CDR2 FQGNSA. The CDR3 bases are TGTGCCAGCACCCCTGCGGTAGGCTTGGACTATGGCTACACCTTC. Translating it yields CASTPAVGLDYGYTF.

The chain employs TRBV28 and TRBJ1-2, with D hard to call. The CDR3 spans 14 residues. V dropped 6 bases and J dropped 4 bases, with 15 bases sitting between them. Germline V CDR1 and CDR2: MDHEN, SYDVKM. The CDR3 nucleotides read TGTGCCAGCAGACCGGGTCAATCGGGCTATGGCTACACCTTC. Translation gives CASRPGQSGYGYTF.

This chain joins TRBV21-1 and TRBJ2-5; TRBD2 reflects the table's D call only, with no check against the DNA. TRBV21-1 corresponds to a pseudogene. There are 14 residues in the CDR3. The CDR3 region is CASSNIGGLETQYF. DNA of the CDR3: TGTGCCAGCAGCAACATCGGGGGACTGGAGACCCAGTACTTC.

The CDR3 DNA reads as TGTGCCAGCAGCTTACGGGTTGAGGACAATGAGCAGTTCTTC. Amino acid sequence: CASSLRVEDNEQFF. The chain combines TRBV7-2 with TRBJ2-1; D remains ambiguous. V was shortened by 2 bases and J by 5 bases, with 10 bases between the two germline ends. CDR3 length equals 14 residues. Germline V lookup: CDR1 SGHTA, CDR2 FQGNSA.

The V gene is TRBV9, the J gene TRBJ2-6, with D possibly being TRBD1 (6 bases). The CDR3 is 15 residues long. V gave up 4 bases and J gave up 2 bases, with 10 bases separating them. In germline, CDR1 is SGDLS, CDR2 YYNGEE. Written as DNA, the CDR3 is TGTGCCAGCAGCAAAACAGGGACTGGGGCCAACGTCCTGACTTTC. This codes for CASSKTGTGANVLTF.

The gene calls are TRBV6-5 and TRBJ2-2; D uncertain. Trimming pared 5 bases from V and 1 base from J, leaving 8 bases between. The CDR3 has 14 amino acids. Germline values: CDR1 MNHEY, CDR2 SVGAGI. The CDR3 loop is CASSPFRNTGELFF. The CDR3 DNA is TGTGCCAGCAGTCCCTTTAGGAACACCGGGGAGCTGTTTTTT.

This clone was observed a handful of times. The J gene is TRBJ1-3, the V gene TRBV6-2 or TRBV6-3; TRBD1 matches at 9 bases. The germline gives CDR1 MNHEY, CDR2 SVGEGT. V lost 4 bases and J lost 1; bases outside the gene matches: 5. The CDR3 spans 16 residues. The CDR3 is CASSSNRGPSGNTIYF. The CDR3 nucleotides are TGTGCCAGCAGTTCGAACAGGGGGCCGTCTGGAAACACCATATATTTT.

V usage is TRBV4-1 and J usage is TRBJ2-2; 10 bases map to TRBD2. The CDR3 is made up of 16 amino acids. V was pared by 3 bases and J by 4 bases, with 5 bases of the junction left unmatched. Germline V gene data show CDR1 as MGHRA and CDR2 as YSYEKL. For the CDR3, the DNA is TGCGCCAGCAGCCAGAGGACTAGCGGTTCCACCGGGGAGCTGTTTTTT. Its protein product is CASSQRTSGSTGELFF.

The chain uses TRBV7-9 and TRBJ1-5; no firm D call. Trimming took 3 bases from V and 2 from J, leaving 8 bases between them. There are 14 residues in the CDR3. Germline CDR1 reads SEHNR; CDR2 reads FQNEAQ (reference sequence). The CDR3: CASSFLEGNQPQHF. As DNA, the CDR3 is TGTGCCAGCAGCTTCTTGGAGGGCAATCAGCCCCAGCATTTT.

This clone was seen more than once but under ten times. The CDR3 is CASSQGQHATNEKLFF. The CDR3 bases are TGCGCCAGCAGCCAAGGTCAACATGCAACTAATGAAAAACTGTTTTTT. This chain connects TRBV4-1 to TRBJ1-4, with D unclear. Trimming took off 1 base at V and 0 bases at J, with 9 bases between the two ends. The germline gives CDR1 MGHRA, CDR2 YSYEKL. CDR3 length equals 16 residues.

V and J are TRBV15 and TRBJ1-1, with 9 nucleotides matching TRBD1. With V trimmed by 4 bases and J by 10 bases, 4 bases remained unmatched. The CDR3 is made up of 12 amino acids. CDR1 is LNHNV, CDR2 YYDKDF, per germline (reference sequence). In DNA form, the CDR3 reads TGTGCCACCAGCACCCAGGGACAGGGAGCTTTCTTT. Translation: CATSTQGQGAFF.

The chain joins TRBV10-3 to TRBJ2-3; D is perhaps TRBD2 (7 bases). This CDR3 is 15 amino acids long. V lost 6 bases and J lost 6, with 19 bases in between. Germline V lookup: CDR1 ENHRY, CDR2 SYGVKD. The CDR3 protein is CAISRGAAGSDTQYF. In DNA, the CDR3 is TGTGCCATCAGCCGGGGGGCAGCGGGATCGGATACGCAGTATTTT.

The CDR3: CASSLEQGRTDTQYF. The CDR3 nucleotides read TGTGCCAGCAGCTTAGAACAGGGCCGCACAGATACGCAGTATTTT. The chain carries TRBV7-9 and TRBJ2-3; D perhaps matches TRBD1 (6 bases). In germline, CDR1 is SEHNR, CDR2 FQNEAQ (reference sequence). The CDR3 spans 15 residues. The V gene lost 1 base and the J gene lost 1 base, with 9 bases spanning the gap.

V is TRBV6-2 or TRBV6-3 and J is TRBJ2-1, with 10 positions matching TRBD2. The CDR3 consists of 18 residues. Germline CDR1 reads MNHEY; CDR2 reads SVGEGT. V lost 4 bases to trimming and J lost 9 bases; unmatched junction nucleotides: 18. The CDR3 here is CASSFEQSSGGGEFEQFF. The CDR3 DNA reads as TGTGCCAGCAGTTTTGAACAATCTAGCGGGGGAGGGGAGTTTGAGCAGTTCTTC.

The chain is built from TRBV6-5 and TRBJ2-7; 9 bases match TRBD2. V shed 6 bases and J 2 bases; nucleotides not matched to a gene: 8. This CDR3 has 15 residues. Germline V lookup: CDR1 MNHEY, CDR2 SVGAGI. CDR3 DNA sequence: TGTGCCAGCAGGCCGACTAGCGGAACGCCCTACGAGCAGTACTTC. Translating it yields CASRPTSGTPYEQYF.

The chain combines TRBV7-2 with TRBJ2-1; 8 nucleotides match TRBD2. The CDR3 is 16 amino acids. V gave up 0 bases and J gave up 0 bases; unmatched junction bases: 1. CDR1 SGHTA and CDR2 FQGNSA come from the germline V gene. CDR3 nucleotide sequence: TGTGCCAGCAGCTTAGCCGCGGGGGGCTCCTACAATGAGCAGTTCTTC. Translated, it gives CASSLAAGGSYNEQFF.

The gene calls are TRBV5-5 and TRBJ2-7; D remains unclear. V dropped 1 base and J dropped 3 bases, with 8 bases sitting between them. The CDR3 spans 13 residues. The germline V gene has CDR1 SGHKS and CDR2 YYEKEE (reference sequence). The CDR3 sequence: CASSLWSGYEQYF. The CDR3 region has the DNA TGTGCCAGCAGCTTGTGGAGTGGCTACGAGCAGTACTTC.

V is TRBV6-5 and J is TRBJ1-2; D unclear. Deletions cut 0 bases from V and 1 base from J, with 12 bases between. Germline V gene sequence: CDR1 MNHEY, CDR2 SVGAGI. This CDR3 has 16 residues. Written as DNA, the CDR3 is TGTGCCAGCAGTTACTCGAAGACCGACTTTAACTATGGCTACACCTTC. Encoded protein: CASSYSKTDFNYGYTF.

This chain connects TRBV12-5 to TRBJ1-1, with 7 bases identical to TRBD1. This CDR3 has 14 amino acids. V was clipped by 6 bases and J by 3 bases; unmatched bases: 7. Germline-derived CDR1 and CDR2 are LGHNT and FRNRAP. This chain's CDR3 is CASGFGTAYTEAFF. The CDR3 DNA sequence: TGTGCTAGTGGATTCGGGACAGCTTACACTGAAGCTTTCTTT.

A single count supports this clone. This chain links TRBV19 with TRBJ2-1, with D possibly TRBD2 on 6 matching bases. The V gene's germline CDR1 is LNHDA and CDR2 SQIVND (reference sequence). The CDR3 spans 13 residues. The V and J ends lost 7 bases and 10 bases respectively, with 17 bases between them. The CDR3 spells CASKEGPSGEQFF. The DNA for the CDR3 is TGTGCCAGTAAGGAGGGTCCCTCGGGGGAGCAGTTCTTC.